A single sample gave rise to the 9 T cell receptor beta chains below, sequenced in a study of OX40 agonist ivuxolimab in advanced cancers. Library preparation was by the immunoSEQ multiplex PCR assay. Imported from immuneACCESS, the table was reduced by TCRdb to in-frame sequences with V and J called. These copies leave out some clones; in studies compared against another copy, an unresolved V gene accounts for under half, and the cause of the remainder is not known. Across this sample there are 55,000 to 65,000 clones, with roughly 84% seen only once. The top ten constitute around 2% of the sample. The starting material was CD4+ or CD8+ T cells sorted from blood, obtained in a trial of the OX40 agonist ivuxolimab. All receptors derive from an adult with an advanced solid tumor such as melanoma, head and neck, liver or kidney cancer.

Comment on this clone: The same CDR3 is also encoded by other DNA sequences in this sample. The chain uses TRBV11-3 and TRBJ2-5, with 9 bases identical to TRBD2. Germline lookup yields CDR1 SGHNT and CDR2 YENEEA. V lost 5 bases and J lost 5; bases outside the gene matches: 3. The CDR3 extends over 13 amino acids. As DNA, the CDR3 is TGTGCCAGCAGCGCCAGCGGGAGGGAGACCCAGTACTTC. Its protein product is CASSASGRETQYF.

This clone came up a few times. This chain links TRBV27 with TRBJ1-1; TRBD1 matches 8 bases. This CDR3 spans 16 amino acids. J gave up 0 bases and V 3 bases, and 6 bases lay outside the gene matches. CDR1 is MNHEY and CDR2 is SMNVEV in the germline V gene (reference sequence). CDR3 nucleotide sequence: TGTGCCAGCAGTTTCCTACCAGGGGGCATGAACACTGAAGCTTTCTTT. It is translated as CASSFLPGGMNTEAFF.

This chain links TRBV11-1 with TRBJ2-3; no clear D. Trimming removed 8 bases from V and 0 bases from J, with 9 bases in between. CDR3 length: 13 residues. CDR1 and CDR2 from the germline V gene are SGHAT and FQDESV (reference sequence). The CDR3 nucleotides read TGTGCCAGCGGAGCGACTAGCACAGATACGCAGTATTTT. The encoded protein is CASGATSTDTQYF.

The chain couples TRBV18 to TRBJ2-3; D is uncertain. The germline V gene has CDR1 KGHSH and CDR2 LQKENI. V lost 1 base to trimming and J lost 0 bases, with 8 bases between them. The length of the CDR3 is 15 residues. CDR3 bases: TGTGCCAGCTCACCACAGGGCACTAGCACAGATACGCAGTATTTT. Its protein product is CASSPQGTSTDTQYF.

This rearrangement joins TRBV10-3 to TRBJ2-2; no reliable D call. V lost 0 bases and J lost 4, with 6 bases in between. This CDR3 comprises 14 residues. In germline, CDR1 is ENHRY, CDR2 SYGVKD. CDR3 amino acids: CAISESAVTGELFF. The CDR3 DNA is TGTGCCATCAGTGAGTCTGCCGTCACCGGGGAGCTGTTTTTT.

The rearrangement joins TRBV7-2 to TRBJ1-6, with no clear D. The V gene lost 2 bases and the J gene lost 7 bases, with 15 bases spanning the gap. This CDR3 has 16 residues. Germline lookup yields CDR1 SGHTA and CDR2 FQGNSA. In DNA form, the CDR3 reads TGTGCCAGCAGCTTAAACCAGGCATCAACGAATTCACCCCTCCACTTT. Translation: CASSLNQASTNSPLHF.

For the CDR3, the DNA is TGCGCCAGCAGCAAAGGACAGGGGGGTGGTGAAAAACTGTTTTTT. Protein sequence: CASSKGQGGGEKLFF. The chain couples TRBV5-1 to TRBJ1-4; 10 positions agree with TRBD1. With V trimmed by 4 bases and J by 7 bases, 7 bases remained unmatched. The CDR3 sequence is 15 residues long. In germline, CDR1 is SGHRS, CDR2 YFSETQ.

In this sample, this clone turned up a few times. This CDR3 is CASSQTSASGNTIYF. For the CDR3, the DNA is TGTGCCAGCAGCCAAACGAGCGCCTCTGGAAACACCATATATTTT. The chain has TRBV11-2 and TRBJ1-3, with D hard to call. CDR3 length equals 15 residues. Germline assignment: CDR1 SGHAT and CDR2 FQNNGV. With 5 bases removed from V and 0 bases from J, the gap between germline ends came to 11 bases.

The chain combines TRBV6-5 with TRBJ1-1; D remains unclear. Germline lookup yields CDR1 MNHEY and CDR2 SVGAGI. Trimming cost V 0 bases and J 10 bases, with 15 bases left between them. The CDR3 contains 14 residues. The CDR3 nucleotides are TGTGCCAGCAGTTACTCGAGTAGAACCTCCGGAGCTTTCTTT. Translated, it gives CASSYSSRTSGAFF.